The entry below gives a single TCR beta chain sequence along with its context. The data were taken from a study of blood T cell repertoires in COVID-19. The data were produced by immunoSEQ multiplex PCR, yet TCRdb's version contains in-frame clones alone and is incomplete. The profile shows approximately 130,000 clones, around 77% of them singletons. The CDR3 length is 12 residues. V lost 2 bases and J 8 bases, leaving 4 bases between the germline ends. Germline V lookup: CDR1 SGHAT, CDR2 FQNNGV. The TCR comes from a human donor in a cohort sampled during active COVID-19. The J gene is TRBJ1-6, the V gene TRBV11-2, with no clear D. Specimen: peripheral blood. The DNA for the CDR3 is TGTGCCAGCAGCTTATCGGATTCACCCCTCCACTTT. Protein sequence: CASSLSDSPLHF.